These 27 T cell receptor beta chains were sequenced from one sample in a study of cytomegalovirus exposure and HLA in healthy donors (dated by TCRdb to 2016 to 2017). The receptor library was made with the immunoSEQ multiplex PCR assay. For the multiplex PCR, a mixture combining 60 forward primers for TCR Vbeta segments and 13 reverse primers for TCR Jbeta segments was used. As stored in TCRdb, this immuneACCESS dataset retains in-frame rearrangements with V and J assigned. A fraction of the clones does not appear; measured against another copy, unresolved V genes explain less than half of the discrepancy, and the remainder lacks a known reason. The sample has fewer than 150,000 clones on record, around 80% of them singletons. The ten largest clones take up 4.5% to 5% of the sample. The material sequenced was PBMCs. These receptors came from a man in his thirties or forties in good health.

The rearrangement joins TRBV4-3 to TRBJ2-3; TRBD2 might be the D (5 bases). The CDR3 is 16 residues long. Looked up from germline, CDR1 is LGHNA and CDR2 is YSLEER. Trimming cost V 0 bases and J 4 bases, with 14 bases left between them. CDR3 sequence reads: CASSQDLKGGSDTQYF. The CDR3 DNA follows: TGCGCCAGCAGCCAAGATCTCAAGGGCGGGTCAGATACGCAGTATTTT.

The CDR3 DNA reads TGTGCCAGTACCCTACTAGCGGGGGGCCAGGATACGCAGTATTTT. Residues: CASTLLAGGQDTQYF. The chain has TRBV19 and TRBJ2-3; 12 bases fit TRBD2. CDR1 is LNHDA and CDR2 is SQIVND in the germline V gene (reference sequence). V was pared by 7 bases and J by 6 bases, with 8 bases of the junction left unmatched. This CDR3 contains 15 residues.

The chain links TRBV18 to TRBJ2-7; D remains unclear. The CDR3 sequence is 14 residues long. V was cut by 3 bases and J by 0 bases, with 9 bases left in between. Looked up from germline, CDR1 is KGHSH and CDR2 is LQKENI. DNA for the CDR3: TGTGCCAGCTCACCCCCCAGCGCCTCCTACGAGCAGTACTTC. It yields the protein CASSPPSASYEQYF.

This sequence joins TRBV11-2 and TRBJ2-3; 9 bases map to TRBD2. The length of the CDR3 is 15 residues. In germline, CDR1 is SGHAT, CDR2 FQNNGV. The V segment lost 5 bases and the J segment 5 bases; nucleotides outside the gene matches: 8. This CDR3 reads CASSPVAGAVDTQYF. Written as DNA, the CDR3 is TGTGCCAGCAGCCCCGTAGCGGGAGCCGTAGATACGCAGTATTTT.

This chain connects TRBV27 to TRBJ2-3; D is possibly TRBD2 (5 bases). This CDR3 has 14 residues. V was trimmed by 5 bases and J by 2 bases, leaving 11 bases between them. From germline, CDR1 is MNHEY and CDR2 SMNVEV (reference sequence). This CDR3 is CASSVERYTDTQYF. In nucleotides, the CDR3 is TGTGCCAGCAGTGTCGAGCGGTACACAGATACGCAGTATTTT.

The chain is built from TRBV18 and TRBJ2-3, with 11 bases aligning to TRBD2. This CDR3 has 14 amino acids. The trim removed 3 bases at V and 6 bases at J, leaving 2 bases unmatched. In germline, CDR1 is KGHSH, CDR2 LQKENI. The CDR3 bases are TGTGCCAGCTCACCTCGGACTAGCGGGGATACGCAGTATTTT. It translates to CASSPRTSGDTQYF.

The V and J genes are TRBV11-2 and TRBJ1-5; D uncertain. Germline-derived CDR1 and CDR2 are SGHAT and FQNNGV. This CDR3 contains 14 residues. Trimming left V 1 base short and J 9 bases short, with 13 bases between. The CDR3 here is CASSLVGVAGPQHF. In DNA form, the CDR3 reads TGTGCCAGCAGCTTAGTCGGCGTCGCGGGGCCCCAGCATTTT. Complete variable domain (other parts from reference TRBV11-2 and TRBJ1-5): EAGVAQSPRYKIIEKRQSVAFWCNPISGHATLYWYQQILGQGPKLLIQFQNNGVVDDSQLPKDRFSAERLKGVDSTLKIQPAKLEDSAVYLCASSLVGVAGPQHFGDGTRLSIL.

The chain is built from TRBV29-1 and TRBJ1-5, with 7 bases that match TRBD1. Germline V gene data show CDR1 as SQVTM and CDR2 as ANQGSEA. This CDR3 has 13 residues. V lost 7 bases and J lost 8; bases outside the gene matches: 11. DNA for the CDR3: TGCAGCGGGTCAGGGGGTCCCTATGAGCCCCAGCATTTT. Protein: CSGSGGPYEPQHF.

The chain has TRBV7-2 and TRBJ2-2, with D unclear. V was shortened by 1 base and J by 2 bases, with 8 bases between the two germline ends. The germline V gene has CDR1 SGHTA and CDR2 FQGNSA. This CDR3 has 15 residues. In DNA, the CDR3 is TGTGCCAGCAGCTTAGGCTACCCAAACACCGGGGAGCTGTTTTTT. Its translation is CASSLGYPNTGELFF.

V is TRBV7-3 and J is TRBJ2-3; no reliable D call. The germline gives CDR1 SGHTA, CDR2 FQGTGA. V was clipped by 5 bases and J by 8 bases, with 11 bases between them. CDR3 length: 12 residues. CDR3 residues: CASSLAKSTQYF. The CDR3 bases are TGTGCCAGCAGCCTCGCAAAGAGTACGCAGTATTTT.

The chain carries TRBV27 and TRBJ2-7; TRBD1 matches 8 bases. V dropped 5 bases and J dropped 2; count of bases not matched to a gene: 8. From germline, CDR1 is MNHEY and CDR2 SMNVEV (reference sequence). This CDR3 region has 15 residues. This CDR3 is CASSLDRVGPYEQYF. CDR3 sequence (DNA): TGTGCCAGCAGTCTGGACAGGGTCGGGCCCTACGAGCAGTACTTC.

The rearrangement uses TRBV19 and TRBJ1-2; 10 positions match TRBD1. CDR1 is LNHDA, CDR2 SQIVND, per germline (reference sequence). CDR3 length equals 17 residues. V was pared by 5 bases and J by 2 bases, with 11 bases of the junction left unmatched. This chain's CDR3 is CASSLSPGQGENYGYTF. CDR3 DNA sequence: TGTGCCAGTAGTCTAAGCCCCGGACAGGGGGAGAACTATGGCTACACCTTC.

This chain links TRBV5-6 with TRBJ2-7; D is possibly TRBD1 (6 bases). Trimming took 0 bases from V and 1 from J, leaving 11 bases between them. CDR1 is SGHDT, CDR2 YYEEEE, per germline. The CDR3 totals 15 residues. The CDR3 protein is CASSLDHRDSYEQYF. The CDR3 nucleotides are TGTGCCAGCAGCTTGGATCACAGGGATTCCTACGAGCAGTACTTC. The entire variable domain, with the rest obtained from reference TRBV5-6 and TRBJ2-7, is as follows: DAGVTQSPTHLIKTRGQQVTLRCSPKSGHDTVSWYQQALGQGPQFIFQYYEEEERQRGNFPDRFSGHQFPNYSSELNVNALLLGDSALYLCASSLDHRDSYEQYFGPGTRLTVT.

The chain combines TRBV11-2 with TRBJ1-1; D is uncertain. V lost 0 bases to trimming and J lost 4 bases, with 12 bases between them. CDR1 is SGHAT and CDR2 is FQNNGV in the germline V gene. The CDR3 loop spans 15 amino acids. The CDR3 here is CASSLDGSAATEAFF. In DNA form, the CDR3 reads TGTGCCAGCAGCTTAGACGGGTCGGCAGCCACTGAAGCTTTCTTT.

This clone was seen a few times. The genes are TRBV29-1 and TRBJ1-5; weak D call: TRBD1 (5 bases). Germline lookup yields CDR1 SQVTM and CDR2 ANQGSEA. The CDR3 has 12 amino acids. The V gene lost 7 bases and the J gene lost 3 bases, with 10 bases spanning the gap. The CDR3 protein is CSAQGYNQPQHF. The CDR3 DNA follows: TGCAGCGCTCAGGGTTACAATCAGCCCCAGCATTTT.

The chain carries TRBV18 and TRBJ1-2; 9 bases are shared with TRBD1. V gave up 3 bases and J gave up 8 bases; unmatched junction bases: 13. This CDR3 is built from 16 residues. In germline, CDR1 is KGHSH, CDR2 LQKENI. The chain's CDR3 is CASSPVPGQGSEGYTF. As DNA, the CDR3 is TGTGCCAGCTCACCCGTCCCGGGACAGGGCTCGGAGGGCTACACCTTC.

The chain couples TRBV29-1 to TRBJ1-1, with 8 bases that match TRBD1. V trimming: 7 bases; J trimming: 7 bases; junction bases outside the gene matches: 8. Per germline, CDR1 SQVTM and CDR2 ANQGSEA. The length of the CDR3 is 12 residues. DNA for the CDR3: TGCAGCGGATACAGGGGGTTTAATGAAGCTTTCTTT. Amino acid sequence: CSGYRGFNEAFF.

V gene TRBV19 combines with J gene TRBJ2-5; 7 bases agree with TRBD2. The DNA matches TRBJ2-7 better at its end, which makes the J call doubtful. CDR1 and CDR2 from the germline V gene are LNHDA and SQIVND (reference sequence). The CDR3 length is 17 residues. The CDR3 region has the DNA TGTGCCAGTAGTAGGCCGCCAACTAGCGTTAGCTCCTACGAGCAGTACTTC. This codes for CASSRPPTSVSSYEQYF.

This clone is a singleton in its sample. The genes are TRBV6-1 and TRBJ2-2, with 8 bases that match TRBD1. V lost 6 bases and J lost 6; bases outside the gene matches: 3. The germline gives CDR1 MNHNS, CDR2 SASEGT. CDR3 size: 13 residues. CDR3 in amino acids: CASSGTGAGELFF. The CDR3 nucleotides read TGTGCCAGCAGCGGGACAGGTGCCGGGGAGCTGTTTTTT.

This clone was seen once. The chain couples TRBV28 to TRBJ1-5; tentatively, D is TRBD1 (5 bases). The V gene's germline CDR1 is MDHEN and CDR2 SYDVKM. The V end was cut by 4 bases, the J end by 8 bases, with 15 bases between. The CDR3 covers 14 residues. CDR3 DNA: TGTGCCAGCAGTTCCGCTGGGGCCGTGAAGCCCCAGCATTTT. Translated, it gives CASSSAGAVKPQHF. Filled out from reference TRBV28 and TRBJ1-5, the complete variable domain reads DVKVTQSSRYLVKRTGEKVFLECVQDMDHENMFWYRQDPGLGLRLIYFSYDVKMKEKGDIPEGYSVSREKKERFSLILESASTNQTSMYLCASSSAGAVKPQHFGDGTRLSIL.

The chain links TRBV29-1 to TRBJ2-1; 11 bases are shared with TRBD2. The CDR3 sequence is 19 residues long. Trimming took 1 base from V and 5 from J; bases not matched to a gene: 16. Germline V CDR1 and CDR2: SQVTM, ANQGSEA. CDR3 region: CSVEGGHLPGLAAHNEQFF. DNA of the CDR3: TGCAGCGTTGAAGGGGGTCATCTGCCGGGACTAGCGGCCCACAATGAGCAGTTCTTC.

The chain links TRBV11-2 to TRBJ2-7, with D perhaps TRBD2 (5 bases). The CDR3 has 16 residues. Germline lookup yields CDR1 SGHAT and CDR2 FQNNGV. The germline V and J ends were trimmed by 2 bases and 1 base, with 15 bases remaining between them. CDR3 sequence: CASSLTPGIPSYEQYF. CDR3 DNA sequence: TGTGCCAGCAGCTTAACCCCGGGGATTCCGTCCTACGAGCAGTACTTC. Full variable domain (missing parts from reference TRBV11-2 and TRBJ2-7): EAGVAQSPRYKIIEKRQSVAFWCNPISGHATLYWYQQILGQGPKLLIQFQNNGVVDDSQLPKDRFSAERLKGVDSTLKIQPAKLEDSAVYLCASSLTPGIPSYEQYFGPGTRLTVT.

The rearrangement joins TRBV9 to TRBJ2-3; TRBD2 agrees at 8 bases. Unmatched junction bases numbered 4, after V lost 1 base and J lost 0 bases. The germline gives CDR1 SGDLS, CDR2 YYNGEE. This CDR3 has 16 residues. Written as DNA, the CDR3 is TGTGCCAGCAGCGTAAGCGGGAGCGGGAGCACAGATACGCAGTATTTT. Protein sequence: CASSVSGSGSTDTQYF.

This sequence joins TRBV7-3 and TRBJ2-3, with 8 positions matching TRBD2. The CDR3 covers 16 residues. With V trimmed by 0 bases and J by 3 bases, 5 bases remained unmatched. In germline, CDR1 is SGHTA, CDR2 FQGTGA. CDR3 bases: TGTGCCAGCAGCTTAACTGGGACTAGGAAGACAGATACGCAGTATTTT. Its translation is CASSLTGTRKTDTQYF.

The chain combines TRBV7-2 with TRBJ2-7, with D hard to call. Germline V gives CDR1 SGHTA, CDR2 FQGNSA. This CDR3 has 13 residues. V lost 1 base to trimming and J lost 5 bases, with 9 bases between them. CDR3 sequence: CASSLVLPDEQYF. In DNA form, the CDR3 reads TGTGCCAGCAGCTTAGTTCTACCCGACGAGCAGTACTTC.

The chain has TRBV2 and TRBJ2-2; no clear D. The CDR3 runs 13 residues. Germline V gene lookup returns CDR1 SNHLY and CDR2 FYNNEI. Trimming removed 5 bases at V and 4 bases at J, with 8 bases between. This chain's CDR3 is CASSPHPTGELFF. The CDR3 DNA sequence: TGTGCCAGCAGTCCACACCCCACCGGGGAGCTGTTTTTT.

The J gene is TRBJ1-2, the V gene TRBV6-5, with D maybe TRBD1 (6 bases). Germline CDR1 and CDR2: MNHEY and SVGAGI. This CDR3 has 15 amino acids. The ends were cut back, 4 bases at V and 0 bases at J, with 12 bases in the middle. CDR3 nucleotide sequence: TGTGCCAGCAGTTCCACAGGGAATCCTAACTATGGCTACACCTTC. Protein product: CASSSTGNPNYGYTF.